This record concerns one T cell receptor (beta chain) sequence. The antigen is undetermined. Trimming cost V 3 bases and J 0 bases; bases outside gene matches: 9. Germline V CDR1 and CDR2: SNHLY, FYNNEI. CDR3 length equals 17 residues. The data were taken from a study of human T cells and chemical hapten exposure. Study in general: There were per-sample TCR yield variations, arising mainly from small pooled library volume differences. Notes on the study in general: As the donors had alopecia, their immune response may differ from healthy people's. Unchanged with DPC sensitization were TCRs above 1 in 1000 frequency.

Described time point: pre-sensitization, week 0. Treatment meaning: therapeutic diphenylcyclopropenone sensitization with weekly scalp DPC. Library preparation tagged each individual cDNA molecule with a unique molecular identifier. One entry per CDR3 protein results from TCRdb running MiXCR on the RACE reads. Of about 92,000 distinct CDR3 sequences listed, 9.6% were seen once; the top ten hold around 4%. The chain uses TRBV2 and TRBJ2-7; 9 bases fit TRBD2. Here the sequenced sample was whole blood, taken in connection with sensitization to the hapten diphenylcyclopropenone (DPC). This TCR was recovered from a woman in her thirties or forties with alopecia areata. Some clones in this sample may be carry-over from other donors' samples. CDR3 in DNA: TGTGCCAGCAGTGAGTGGCTAGCGGGGCCAGACTCCTACGAGCAGTACTTC. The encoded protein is CASSEWLAGPDSYEQYF.